This TCR beta chain came from a study of control samples from healthy donors and cancer patients (TCRdb year 2020). On this clone: It has no known antigen specificity. No quality values exist for individual bases; no much larger clone is one base distant.

Libraries were made using the immunoSEQ multiplex PCR assay. Here the immuneACCESS table is served through TCRdb, limited to in-frame sequences with V and J called. Missing clones are a known gap in these copies; in checked studies unresolved V genes cover under half, and the rest lacks a known reason. The table for this sample lists 100,000 to 150,000 clones; more than 80% of them were counted only once. 2.5% of the sample is taken by the ten largest. Per the germline V gene (reference sequence), WNHNN is the CDR1 and SYGVQD is the CDR2. From its cysteine to its phenylalanine, the CDR3 spans 19 amino acids. The entry retains the CDR3 DNA only, 57 bases that are in frame from base 1. Ends trimmed: V by 2 bases, J by 0 bases; bases unmatched to a gene: 13.

This receptor was obtained from a man between 18 and 29 years old in good health. The chain is encoded by TRBV10-1 joined to TRBJ1-3; 7 bases in the middle match TRBD1. Sequencing used blood. The bases read TGCGCCAGCAGTGAGGATCCCTGGACAGGCCCAAACTCTGGAAACACCATATATTTT. This encodes CASSEDPWTGPNSGNTIYF.